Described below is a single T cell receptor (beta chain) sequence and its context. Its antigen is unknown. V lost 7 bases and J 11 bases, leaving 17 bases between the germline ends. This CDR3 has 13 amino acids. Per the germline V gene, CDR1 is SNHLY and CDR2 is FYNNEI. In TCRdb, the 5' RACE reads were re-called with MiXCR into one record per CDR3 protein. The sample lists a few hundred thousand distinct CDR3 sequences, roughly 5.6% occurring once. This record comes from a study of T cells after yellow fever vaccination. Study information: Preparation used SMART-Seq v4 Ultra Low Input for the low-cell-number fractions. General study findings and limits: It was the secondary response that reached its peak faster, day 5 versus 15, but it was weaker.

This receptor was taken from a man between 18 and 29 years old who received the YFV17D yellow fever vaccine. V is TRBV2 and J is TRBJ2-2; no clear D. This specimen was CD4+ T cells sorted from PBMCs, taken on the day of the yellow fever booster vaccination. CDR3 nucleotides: TGTGCCAGCAAGGAAACGGTGGCAGGAGAGCTGTTTTTT. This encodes CASKETVAGELFF.